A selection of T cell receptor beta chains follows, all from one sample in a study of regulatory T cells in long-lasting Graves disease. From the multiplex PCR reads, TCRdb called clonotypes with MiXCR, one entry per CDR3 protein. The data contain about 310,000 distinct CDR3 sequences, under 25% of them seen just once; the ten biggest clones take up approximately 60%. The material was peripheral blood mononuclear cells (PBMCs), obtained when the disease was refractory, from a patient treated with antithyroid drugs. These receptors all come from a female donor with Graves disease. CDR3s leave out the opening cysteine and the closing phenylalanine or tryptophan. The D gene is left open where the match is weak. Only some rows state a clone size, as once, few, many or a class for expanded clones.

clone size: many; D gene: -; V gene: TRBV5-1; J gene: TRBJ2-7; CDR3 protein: ASSRGNQNYEQY
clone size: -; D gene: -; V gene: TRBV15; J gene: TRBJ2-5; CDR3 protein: ATSLTLAQETQY
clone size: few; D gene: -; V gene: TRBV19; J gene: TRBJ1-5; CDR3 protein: ASTLQRYSNQPQH
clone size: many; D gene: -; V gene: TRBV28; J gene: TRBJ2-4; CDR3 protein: ASSSSGGWNIQY
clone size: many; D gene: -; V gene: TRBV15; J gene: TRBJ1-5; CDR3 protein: ATSRSGGNQPQH
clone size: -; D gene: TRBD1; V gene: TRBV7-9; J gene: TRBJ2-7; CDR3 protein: ASSPRQGTMIREQY
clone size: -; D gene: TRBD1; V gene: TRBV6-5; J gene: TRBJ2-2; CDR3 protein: ASSYMGQGELF
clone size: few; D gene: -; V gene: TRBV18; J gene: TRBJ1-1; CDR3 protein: ASSPLDRAGTEAF
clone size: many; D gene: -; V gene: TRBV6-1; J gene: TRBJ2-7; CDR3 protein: ASSRPQGGYEQY
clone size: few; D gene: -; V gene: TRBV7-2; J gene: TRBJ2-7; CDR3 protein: ASEGRPNEQY
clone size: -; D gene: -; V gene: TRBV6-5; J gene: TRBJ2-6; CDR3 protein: ASSYPQWVTASGANVLT
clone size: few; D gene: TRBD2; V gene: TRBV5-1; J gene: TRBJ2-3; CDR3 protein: ASSGRESSTDTQY
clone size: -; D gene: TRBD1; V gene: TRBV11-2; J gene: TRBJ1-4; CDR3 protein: ASSLRGQGRATNEKLF
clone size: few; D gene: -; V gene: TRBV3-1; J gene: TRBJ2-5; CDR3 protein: ASSQYSGTGEETQY
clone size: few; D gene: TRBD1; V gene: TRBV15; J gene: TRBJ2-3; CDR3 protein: ATSGTVEPTDTQY
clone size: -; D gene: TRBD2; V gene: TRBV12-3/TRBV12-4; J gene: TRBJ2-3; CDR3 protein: ASRRRSGRVTDTQY
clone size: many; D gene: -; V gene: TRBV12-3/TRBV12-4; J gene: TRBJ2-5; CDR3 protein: ASRAGGGGQETQY
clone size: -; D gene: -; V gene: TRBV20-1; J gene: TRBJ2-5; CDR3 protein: SASHARRSGENAETQY
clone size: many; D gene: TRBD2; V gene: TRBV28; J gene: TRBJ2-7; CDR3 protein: ASSFSTGTSVYEQY
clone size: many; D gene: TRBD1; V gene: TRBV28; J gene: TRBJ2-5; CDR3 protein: ASSTIAGTGRETQY
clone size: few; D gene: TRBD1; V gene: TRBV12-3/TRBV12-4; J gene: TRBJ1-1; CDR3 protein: ASSLQQGMGTEAF
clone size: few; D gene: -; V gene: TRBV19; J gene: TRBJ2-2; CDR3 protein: ASSTGAGELF
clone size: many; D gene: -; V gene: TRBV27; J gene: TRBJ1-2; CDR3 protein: ATVDWDSGYT
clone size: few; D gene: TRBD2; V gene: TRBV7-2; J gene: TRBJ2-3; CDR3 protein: ASSSQAGLAGADTQY
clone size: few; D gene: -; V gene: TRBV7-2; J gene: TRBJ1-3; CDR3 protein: ASSQYAGETGNTIY
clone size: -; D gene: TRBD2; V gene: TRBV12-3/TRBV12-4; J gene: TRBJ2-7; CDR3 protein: ASSFGGSSYGQY
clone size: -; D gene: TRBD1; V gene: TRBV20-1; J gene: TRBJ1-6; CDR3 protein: SAREPARDRFSPLH
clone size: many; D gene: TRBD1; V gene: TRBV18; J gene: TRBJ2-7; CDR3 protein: ASSPRQGVYEQY
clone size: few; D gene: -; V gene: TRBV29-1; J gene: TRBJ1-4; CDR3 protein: SAQRTRNEKLF
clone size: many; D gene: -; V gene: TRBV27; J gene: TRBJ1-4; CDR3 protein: ASSKHGGVNEKLF
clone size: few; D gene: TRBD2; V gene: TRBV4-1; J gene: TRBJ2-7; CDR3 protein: ASSQTSGRANEQY
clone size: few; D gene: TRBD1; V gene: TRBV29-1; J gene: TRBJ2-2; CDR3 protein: SVEQGGNTGELF
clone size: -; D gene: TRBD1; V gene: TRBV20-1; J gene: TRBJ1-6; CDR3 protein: SALTGGIDSPLH
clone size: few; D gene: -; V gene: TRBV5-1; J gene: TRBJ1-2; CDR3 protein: ASSLAGEDGYT